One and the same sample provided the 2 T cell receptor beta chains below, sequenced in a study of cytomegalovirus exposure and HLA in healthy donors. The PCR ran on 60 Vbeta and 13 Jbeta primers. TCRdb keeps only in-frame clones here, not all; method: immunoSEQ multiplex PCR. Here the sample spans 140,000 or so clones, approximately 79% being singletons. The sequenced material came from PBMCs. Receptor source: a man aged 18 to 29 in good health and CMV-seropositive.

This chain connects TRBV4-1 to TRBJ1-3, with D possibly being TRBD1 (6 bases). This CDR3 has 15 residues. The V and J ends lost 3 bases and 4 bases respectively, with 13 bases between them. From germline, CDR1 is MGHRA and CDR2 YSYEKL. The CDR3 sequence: CASSHRSTGGNTIYF. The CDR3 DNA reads TGCGCCAGCAGCCATAGATCGACAGGAGGAAACACCATATATTTT.

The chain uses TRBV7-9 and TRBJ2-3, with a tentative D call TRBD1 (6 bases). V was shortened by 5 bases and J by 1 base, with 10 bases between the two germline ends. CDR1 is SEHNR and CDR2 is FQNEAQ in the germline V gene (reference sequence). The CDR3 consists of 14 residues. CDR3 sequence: CASSLRGGTDTQYF. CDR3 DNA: TGTGCCAGCAGCCTCAGGGGCGGCACAGATACGCAGTATTTT.